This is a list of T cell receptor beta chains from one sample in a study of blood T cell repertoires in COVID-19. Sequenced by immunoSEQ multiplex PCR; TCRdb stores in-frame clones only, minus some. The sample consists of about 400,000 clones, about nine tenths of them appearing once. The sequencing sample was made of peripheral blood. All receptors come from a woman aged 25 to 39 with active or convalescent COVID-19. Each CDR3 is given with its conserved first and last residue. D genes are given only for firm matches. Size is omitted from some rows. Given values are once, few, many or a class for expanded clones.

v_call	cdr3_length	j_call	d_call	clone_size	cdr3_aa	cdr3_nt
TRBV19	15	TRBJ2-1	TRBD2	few	CASSETSGRINEQFF	TGTGCCAGTAGCGAAACTAGCGGGAGGATCAATGAGCAGTTCTTC
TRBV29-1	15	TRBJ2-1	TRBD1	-	CSVPSTGDFHNEQFF	TGCAGCGTTCCCTCGACAGGGGATTTCCACAATGAGCAGTTCTTC
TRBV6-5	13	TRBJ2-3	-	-	CASAQGFTDTQYF	TGTGCCAGTGCTCAGGGATTCACAGATACGCAGTATTTT
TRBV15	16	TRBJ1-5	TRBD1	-	CATSPWTGTTNQPQHF	TGTGCCACCAGCCCGTGGACAGGGACCACCAATCAGCCCCAGCATTTT
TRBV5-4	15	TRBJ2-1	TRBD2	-	CASSASLAGVNEQFF	TGTGCCAGCAGCGCCTCTCTAGCGGGGGTCAATGAGCAGTTCTTC
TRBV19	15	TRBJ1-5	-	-	CASREADFYNQPQHF	TGTGCCAGTAGGGAGGCCGACTTTTACAATCAGCCCCAGCATTTT
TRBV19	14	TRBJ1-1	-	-	CASSIQGIRTEAFF	TGTGCCAGTAGTATTCAGGGGATCCGCACTGAAGCTTTCTTT
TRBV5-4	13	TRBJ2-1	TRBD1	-	CASSSTGANEQFF	TGTGCCAGCAGCTCTACAGGGGCCAATGAGCAGTTCTTC
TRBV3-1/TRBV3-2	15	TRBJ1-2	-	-	CASSQDSGRPGGYTF	TGTGCCAGCAGCCAAGATTCAGGCAGGCCTGGGGGCTACACCTTC
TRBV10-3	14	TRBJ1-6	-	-	CAISSEGSNSPLHF	TGTGCCATCAGCTCGGAAGGGAGCAATTCACCCCTCCACTTT
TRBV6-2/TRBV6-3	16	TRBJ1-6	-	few	CASSYSFSGSPPPLHF	TGTGCCAGCAGTTACTCGTTTTCCGGGAGCCCCCCACCCCTCCACTTT
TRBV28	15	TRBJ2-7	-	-	CASYPLGLASYEQYF	TGTGCCAGCTATCCCTTGGGGCTAGCGAGCTACGAGCAGTACTTC
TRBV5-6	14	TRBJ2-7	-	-	CASSFSAGFYEQYF	TGTGCCAGCAGCTTTTCGGCAGGGTTCTACGAGCAGTACTTC
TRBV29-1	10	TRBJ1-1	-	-	CSVESVEAFF	TGCAGCGTTGAGTCCGTAGAAGCTTTCTTT
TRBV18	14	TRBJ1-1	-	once	CASSPAGSTTEAFF	TGTGCCAGCTCACCCGCGGGGTCCACGACTGAAGCTTTCTTT
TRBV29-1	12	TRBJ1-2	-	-	CSVDPGNYGYTF	TGCAGCGTTGATCCCGGGAACTATGGCTACACCTTC
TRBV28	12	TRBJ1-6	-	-	CASSETDSPLHF	TGTGCCAGCAGTGAGACAGATTCACCCCTCCACTTT
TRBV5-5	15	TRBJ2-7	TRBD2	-	CASSSIAGGPYEQYF	TGTGCCAGCAGTTCGATAGCGGGAGGGCCCTACGAGCAGTACTTC
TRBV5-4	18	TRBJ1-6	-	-	CASSLKETTSSYNSPLHF	TGTGCCAGCAGCTTGAAAGAAACAACTAGCTCCTATAATTCACCCCTCCACTTT
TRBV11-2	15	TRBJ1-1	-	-	CASSMSGRERTEAFF	TGTGCCAGCAGTATGTCCGGGCGGGAGAGGACTGAAGCTTTCTTT
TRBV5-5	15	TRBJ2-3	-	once	CASSKGTASTDTQYF	TGTGCCAGCAGCAAAGGGACTGCAAGCACAGATACGCAGTATTTT
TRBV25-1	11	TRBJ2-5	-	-	CASSEAETQYF	TGTGCCAGCAGTGAGGCCGAGACCCAGTACTTC
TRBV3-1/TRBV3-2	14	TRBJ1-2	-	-	CASSQGLVEGGYTF	TGTGCCAGCAGCCAAGGTTTGGTTGAGGGTGGCTACACCTTC
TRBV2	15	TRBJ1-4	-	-	CASTTGQTLNEKLFF	TGTGCCAGCACCACCGGCCAGACTTTAAATGAAAAACTGTTTTTT
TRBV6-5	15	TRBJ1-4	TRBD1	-	CASGTGQSVNEKLFF	TGTGCCAGTGGGACAGGTCAATCGGTGAATGAAAAACTGTTTTTT
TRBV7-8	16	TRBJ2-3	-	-	CASSPLQGSGTDTQYF	TGTGCCAGCAGCCCCCTACAGGGATCGGGCACAGATACGCAGTATTTT
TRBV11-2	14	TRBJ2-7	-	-	CASSFQGRVYEQYF	TGTGCCAGCAGCTTCCAGGGAAGGGTCTACGAGCAGTACTTC
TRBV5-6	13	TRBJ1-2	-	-	CASSLRGSYGYTF	TGTGCCAGCAGCTTGAGAGGGAGCTATGGCTACACCTTC
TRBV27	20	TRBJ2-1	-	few	CASSLVRGGVGTSRPNEQFF	TGTGCCAGCAGTTTAGTTAGAGGTGGAGTAGGGACAAGCCGACCCAATGAGCAGTTCTTC
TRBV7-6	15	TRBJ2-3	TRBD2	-	CASSLLAGSTDTQYF	TGTGCCAGCAGCCTGCTAGCGGGGAGCACAGATACGCAGTATTTT
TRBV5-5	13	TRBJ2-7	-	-	CASSLASSYEQYF	TGTGCCAGCAGCTTGGCTTCGTCGTACGAGCAGTACTTC
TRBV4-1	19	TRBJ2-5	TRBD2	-	CASSQKQGTSGRAVETQYF	TGCGCCAGCAGCCAAAAACAAGGGACTAGCGGGAGGGCCGTTGAGACCCAGTACTTC
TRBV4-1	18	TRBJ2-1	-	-	CASSQEVGADSTYNEQFF	TGCGCCAGCAGCCAAGAAGTTGGAGCGGACTCGACCTACAATGAGCAGTTCTTC
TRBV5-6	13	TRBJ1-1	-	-	CASSLGERTGAFF	TGTGCCAGCAGCTTGGGGGAGAGGACGGGAGCTTTCTTT
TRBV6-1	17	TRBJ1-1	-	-	CASSEFRTFGMNTEAFF	TGTGCCAGCAGTGAATTTCGCACTTTCGGTATGAACACTGAAGCTTTCTTT
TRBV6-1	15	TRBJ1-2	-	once	CASSEAQLQGYGYTF	TGTGCCAGCAGTGAAGCGCAATTACAGGGTTATGGCTACACCTTC
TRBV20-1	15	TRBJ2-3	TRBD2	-	CSASGLAEDTDTQYF	TGCAGTGCTAGTGGGCTAGCGGAAGACACAGATACGCAGTATTTT
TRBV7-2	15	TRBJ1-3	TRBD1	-	CASSLGGGSGNTIYF	TGTGCCAGCAGTTTAGGGGGCGGCTCTGGAAACACCATATATTTT
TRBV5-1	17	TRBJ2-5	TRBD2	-	CASSGGVRLAGEETQYF	TGCGCCAGCAGCGGGGGGGTGCGACTAGCGGGTGAGGAGACCCAGTACTTC
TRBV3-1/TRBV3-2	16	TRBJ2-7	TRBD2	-	CASSLGLAGVGYEQYF	TGTGCCAGCAGCCTTGGACTAGCGGGAGTCGGATACGAGCAGTACTTC
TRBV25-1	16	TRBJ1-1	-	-	CASSELGTDSDTEAFF	TGTGCCAGCAGTGAACTAGGTACGGATTCGGACACTGAAGCTTTCTTT